This record concerns one T cell receptor beta chain sequence. The sample is drawn from a study of blood T cell repertoires in COVID-19. The table came from immunoSEQ multiplex PCR; TCRdb's copy has only in-frame clones and leaves some out. The sample holds about 70,000 clones, roughly four fifths seen once. CDR1 and CDR2 (germline): LNHNV, YYDKDF (reference sequence). With V trimmed by 1 base and J by 4 bases, 11 bases remained unmatched. The CDR3 extends over 17 amino acids. The sequenced sample was peripheral blood. The origin of this receptor is a woman aged 60 to 75 with acute or convalescent COVID-19. The chain is built from TRBV15 and TRBJ2-3; 7 bases line up with TRBD2. CDR3 DNA: TGTGCCACCAGCAGAGCTTACCCGGGGGGTGGGGCAGATACGCAGTATTTT. It specifies CATSRAYPGGGADTQYF.